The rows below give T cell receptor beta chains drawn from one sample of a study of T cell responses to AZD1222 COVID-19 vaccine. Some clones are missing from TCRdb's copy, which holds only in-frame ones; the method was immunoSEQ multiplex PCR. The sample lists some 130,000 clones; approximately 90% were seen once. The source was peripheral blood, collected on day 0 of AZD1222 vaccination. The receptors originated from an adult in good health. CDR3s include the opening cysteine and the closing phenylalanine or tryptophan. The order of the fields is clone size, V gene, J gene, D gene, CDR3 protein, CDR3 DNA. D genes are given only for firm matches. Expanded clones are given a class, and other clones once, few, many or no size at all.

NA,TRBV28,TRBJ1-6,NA,CASSSEGTYNSPLHF,TGTGCCAGCAGTTCAGAAGGAACCTATAATTCACCCCTCCACTTT
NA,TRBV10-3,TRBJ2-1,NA,CAISENVGESSYNEQFF,TGTGCCATCAGTGAGAATGTCGGGGAGAGCTCCTACAATGAGCAGTTCTTC
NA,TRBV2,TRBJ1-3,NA,CASTGGAALSGNTIYF,TGTGCCAGCACTGGGGGCGCGGCCCTCTCTGGAAACACCATATATTTT
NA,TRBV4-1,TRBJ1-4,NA,CASSQAGQGNEKLFF,TGCGCCAGCAGCCAGGCAGGGCAAGGTAATGAAAAACTGTTTTTT
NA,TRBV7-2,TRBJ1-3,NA,CASSLRVKGLSGNTIYF,TGTGCCAGCAGCTTACGGGTTAAGGGCCTCTCTGGAAACACCATATATTTT
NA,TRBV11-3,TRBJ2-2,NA,CASSDERPGELFF,TGTGCCAGCAGCGACGAGAGGCCCGGGGAGCTGTTTTTT
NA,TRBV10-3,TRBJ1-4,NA,CATATRGDTNEKLFF,TGTGCCACGGCCACCCGTGGAGATACTAATGAAAAACTGTTTTTT
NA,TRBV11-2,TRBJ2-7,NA,CASSPTYGSYEQYF,TGTGCCAGCAGCCCTACTTATGGATCCTACGAGCAGTACTTC
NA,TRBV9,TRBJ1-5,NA,CASSVGGTGSAQPQHF,TGTGCCAGCAGCGTTGGGGGGACGGGGAGTGCTCAGCCCCAGCATTTT
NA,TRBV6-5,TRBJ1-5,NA,CASSWGGKGQPQHF,TGTGCCAGCAGCTGGGGGGGAAAGGGTCAGCCCCAGCATTTT
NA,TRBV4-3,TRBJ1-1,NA,CASSTARVLGRLNTEAFF,TGCGCCAGTTCTACCGCCAGGGTCCTAGGACGGTTAAACACTGAAGCTTTCTTT
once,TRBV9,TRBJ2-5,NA,CASSVEGGQTQYF,TGTGCCAGCAGCGTAGAGGGGGGACAGACCCAGTACTTC
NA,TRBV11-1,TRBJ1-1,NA,CASSLAGYTEAFF,TGTGCCAGCAGCTTGGCGGGGTACACTGAAGCTTTCTTT
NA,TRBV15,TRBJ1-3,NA,CATSRDLRNSISSGNTIYF,TGTGCCACCAGCAGAGATCTCAGGAACTCGATAAGCTCTGGAAACACCATATATTTT
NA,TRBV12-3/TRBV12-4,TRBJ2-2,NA,CASIYNTGELFF,TGTGCCAGCATCTATAACACCGGGGAGCTGTTTTTT
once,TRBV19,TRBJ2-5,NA,CASSIGGRPFGETQYF,TGTGCCAGTAGTATAGGGGGACGACCTTTCGGGGAGACCCAGTACTTC
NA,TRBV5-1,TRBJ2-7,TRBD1,CASSLTTGANYEQYF,TGCGCCAGCAGCTTGACTACAGGGGCAAATTACGAGCAGTACTTC
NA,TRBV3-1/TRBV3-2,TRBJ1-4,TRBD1,CASSNKGTANEKLFF,TGTGCCAGCAGCAATAAGGGGACAGCTAATGAAAAACTGTTTTTT
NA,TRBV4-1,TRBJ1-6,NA,CASSQGVSPLHF,TGCGCCAGCAGCCAAGGGGTATCACCCCTCCACTTT
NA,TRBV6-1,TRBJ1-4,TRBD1,CASSEGQGREKLFF,TGTGCCAGCAGTGAAGGACAGGGGAGAGAAAAACTGTTTTTT
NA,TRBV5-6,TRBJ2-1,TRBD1,CASSLTGTGAYNEQFF,TGTGCCAGCAGCTTGACCGGGACAGGGGCCTACAATGAGCAGTTCTTC
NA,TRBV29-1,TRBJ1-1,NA,CSVERGPGTEAFF,TGCAGCGTTGAAAGGGGCCCCGGCACTGAAGCTTTCTTT
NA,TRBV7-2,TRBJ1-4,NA,CASSYSQGREKLFF,TGTGCCAGCAGCTACAGCCAGGGAAGGGAAAAACTGTTTTTT
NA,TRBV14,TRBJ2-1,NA,CASSRGPARGYNEQFF,TGTGCCAGCAGCCGTGGCCCGGCTCGGGGCTACAATGAGCAGTTCTTC
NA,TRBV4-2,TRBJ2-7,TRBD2,CASSQALRTSISYEQYF,TGTGCCAGCAGCCAAGCCCTCCGGACTAGCATCTCCTACGAGCAGTACTTC
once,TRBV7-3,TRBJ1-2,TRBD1,CASSDRGQGYTF,TGTGCCAGCAGCGACAGGGGGCAAGGCTACACCTTC
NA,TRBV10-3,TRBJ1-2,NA,CAISADNYGYTF,TGTGCCATCAGTGCGGATAACTATGGCTACACCTTC
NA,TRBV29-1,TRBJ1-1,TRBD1,CSVEENRGIGAFF,TGCAGCGTTGAAGAAAACAGGGGCATTGGAGCTTTCTTT
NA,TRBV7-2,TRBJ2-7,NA,CASSLALGYEQYF,TGTGCCAGCAGCTTAGCGCTGGGATACGAGCAGTACTTC
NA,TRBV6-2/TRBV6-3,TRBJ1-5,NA,CASSYVTQGQPQHF,TGTGCCAGCAGTTACGTGACCCAAGGGCAGCCCCAGCATTTT
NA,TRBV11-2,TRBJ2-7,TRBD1,CASSWTGPEQYF,TGTGCCAGCAGCTGGACAGGGCCCGAGCAGTACTTC
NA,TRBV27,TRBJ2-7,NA,CASSSDGTDPYEQYF,TGTGCCAGCAGTTCTGACGGGACGGATCCCTACGAGCAGTACTTC
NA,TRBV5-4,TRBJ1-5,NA,CASSLETNQPQHF,TGTGCCAGCAGCTTGGAAACCAATCAGCCCCAGCATTTT
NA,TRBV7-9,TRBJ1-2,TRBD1,CASSLTQDRDYGYTF,TGTGCCAGCAGCCTCACCCAGGACAGGGATTATGGCTACACCTTC
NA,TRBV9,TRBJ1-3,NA,CASSQGVGNSGNTIYF,TGTGCCAGCAGCCAAGGGGTCGGAAACTCTGGAAACACCATATATTTT
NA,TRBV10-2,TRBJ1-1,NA,CASYRDTEAFF,TGCGCCAGTTACAGAGACACTGAAGCTTTCTTT
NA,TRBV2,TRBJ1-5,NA,CASRGAASNQPQHF,TGTGCCAGCAGGGGGGCAGCCAGCAATCAGCCCCAGCATTTT
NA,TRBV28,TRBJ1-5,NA,CASSFDSSNQPQHF,TGTGCCAGCAGTTTCGACAGCAGCAATCAGCCCCAGCATTTT